This TCR beta chain was profiled in a study of blood T cell repertoires in COVID-19. Study details: Acute and convalescent COVID-19 specimens originated in the United States, Italy and Spain. Sources were T cells, B-cell-depleted T cells, or PBMCs; the material itself was cDNA or gDNA.

The CDR3 runs 15 residues. Trimming took off 1 base at V and 3 bases at J, with 10 bases between the two ends. Germline values: CDR1 MNHEY, CDR2 SVGEGT. In the original analysis: Nucleated cell number was recorded as an estimate derived from reference gene primer amplification. Assay: immunoSEQ multiplex PCR; the TCRdb copy retains only in-frame clones and omits some. Clonal size and the V and J genes are those of that table, whereas D and trimming came from the DNA. The table has 150,000 to 200,000 clones, 82% seen once. Seattle cases were enrolled at active infection and followed longitudinally. This sequence joins TRBV6-2 or TRBV6-3 and TRBJ1-5; D call uncertain. Sequenced: peripheral blood. This TCR derives from a woman aged 55-69 years with COVID-19, enrolled during active disease. The CDR3 nucleotides read TGTGCCAGCAGTTACTACAGCCAACCCAATCAGCCCCAGCATTTT. Amino acid sequence: CASSYYSQPNQPQHF.